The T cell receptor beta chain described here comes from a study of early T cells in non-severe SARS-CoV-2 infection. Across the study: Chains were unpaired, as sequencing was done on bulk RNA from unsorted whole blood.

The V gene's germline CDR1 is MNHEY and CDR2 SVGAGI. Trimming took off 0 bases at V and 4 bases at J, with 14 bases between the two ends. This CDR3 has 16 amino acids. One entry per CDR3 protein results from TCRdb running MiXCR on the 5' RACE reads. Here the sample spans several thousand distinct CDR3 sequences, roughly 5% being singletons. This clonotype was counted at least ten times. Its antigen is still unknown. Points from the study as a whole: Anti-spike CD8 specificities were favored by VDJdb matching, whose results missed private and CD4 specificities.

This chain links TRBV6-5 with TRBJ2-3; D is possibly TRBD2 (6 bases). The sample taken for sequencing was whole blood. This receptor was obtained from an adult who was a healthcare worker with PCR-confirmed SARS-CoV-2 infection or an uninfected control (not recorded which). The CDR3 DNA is TGTGCCAGCAGTTACTCGGGGGGATGGGGCCCAGATACGCAGTATTTT. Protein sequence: CASSYSGGWGPDTQYF.